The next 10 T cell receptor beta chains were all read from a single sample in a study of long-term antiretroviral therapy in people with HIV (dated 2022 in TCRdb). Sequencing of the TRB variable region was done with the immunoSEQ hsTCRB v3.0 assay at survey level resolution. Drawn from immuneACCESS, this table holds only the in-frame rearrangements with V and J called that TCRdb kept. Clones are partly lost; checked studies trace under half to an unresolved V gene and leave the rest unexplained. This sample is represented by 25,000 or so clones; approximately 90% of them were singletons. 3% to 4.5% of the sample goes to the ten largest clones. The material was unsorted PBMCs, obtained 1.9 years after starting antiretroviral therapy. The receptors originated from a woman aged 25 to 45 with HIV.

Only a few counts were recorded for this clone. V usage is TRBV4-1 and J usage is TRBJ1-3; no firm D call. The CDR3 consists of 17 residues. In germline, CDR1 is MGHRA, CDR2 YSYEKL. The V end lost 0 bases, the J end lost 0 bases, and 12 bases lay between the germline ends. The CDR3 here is CASSQDEGRVSGNTIYF. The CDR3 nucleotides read TGCGCCAGCAGCCAAGATGAAGGTCGGGTCTCTGGAAACACCATATATTTT.

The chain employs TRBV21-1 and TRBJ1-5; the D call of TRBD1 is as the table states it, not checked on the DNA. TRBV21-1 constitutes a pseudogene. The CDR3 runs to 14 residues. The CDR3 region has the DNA TGTGCCAGCAGCCCAGGGTTTAGCAATCAGCCCCAGCATTTT. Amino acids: CASSPGFSNQPQHF.

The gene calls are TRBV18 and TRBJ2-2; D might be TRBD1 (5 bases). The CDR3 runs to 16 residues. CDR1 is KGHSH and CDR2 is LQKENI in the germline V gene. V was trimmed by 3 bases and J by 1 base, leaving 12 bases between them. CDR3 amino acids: CASSPWPGLNTGELFF. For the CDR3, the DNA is TGTGCCAGCTCACCCTGGCCAGGGCTGAACACCGGGGAGCTGTTTTTT.

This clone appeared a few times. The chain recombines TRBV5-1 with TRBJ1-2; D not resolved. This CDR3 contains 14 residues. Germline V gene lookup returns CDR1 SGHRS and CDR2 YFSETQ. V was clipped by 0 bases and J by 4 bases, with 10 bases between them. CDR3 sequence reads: CASSLAADGYGYTF. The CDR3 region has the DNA TGCGCCAGCAGCTTGGCGGCGGACGGCTATGGCTACACCTTC.

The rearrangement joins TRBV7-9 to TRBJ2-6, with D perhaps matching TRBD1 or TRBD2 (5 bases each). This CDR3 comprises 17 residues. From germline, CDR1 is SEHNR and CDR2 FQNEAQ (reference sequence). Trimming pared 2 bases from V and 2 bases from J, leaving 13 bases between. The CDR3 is CASSLYDEGPGANVLTF. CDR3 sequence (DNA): TGTGCCAGCAGCTTATATGATGAGGGACCTGGGGCCAACGTCCTGACTTTC.

In DNA, the CDR3 is TGCAGCGTTGAGAACAGGGGAGTTTCTGGGGCCAACGTCCTGACTTTC. Its translation: CSVENRGVSGANVLTF. The chain combines TRBV29-1 with TRBJ2-6, with TRBD1 identical over 7 bases. CDR1 SQVTM and CDR2 ANQGSEA come from the germline V gene. V lost 3 bases to trimming and J lost 1 base; unmatched junction nucleotides: 6. This CDR3 comprises 16 residues.

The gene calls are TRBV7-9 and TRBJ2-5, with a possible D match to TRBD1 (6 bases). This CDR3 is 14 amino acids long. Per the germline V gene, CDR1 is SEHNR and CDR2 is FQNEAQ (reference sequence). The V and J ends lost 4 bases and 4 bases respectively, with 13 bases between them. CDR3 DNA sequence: TGTGCCAGCAGCTCAAAAACAGGGCCAGAGACCCAGTACTTC. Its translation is CASSSKTGPETQYF. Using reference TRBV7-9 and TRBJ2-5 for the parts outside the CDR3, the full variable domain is DTGVSQNPRHKITKRGQNVTFRCDPISEHNRLYWYRQTLGQGPEFLTYFQNEAQLEKSRLLSDRFSAERPKGSFSTLEIQRTEQGDSAMYLCASSSKTGPETQYFGPGTRLLVL.

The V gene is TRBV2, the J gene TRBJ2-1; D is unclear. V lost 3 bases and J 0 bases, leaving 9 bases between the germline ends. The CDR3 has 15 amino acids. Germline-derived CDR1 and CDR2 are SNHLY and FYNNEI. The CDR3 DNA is TGTGCCAGCAGTGAGTCGCTGAGCTCCTACAATGAGCAGTTCTTC. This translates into CASSESLSSYNEQFF.

The CDR3 spells CSVEGLSYEQYF. DNA for the CDR3: TGCAGCGTTGAGGGACTGTCCTACGAGCAGTACTTC. The chain joins TRBV29-1 to TRBJ2-7, with a tentative D call TRBD2 (6 bases). The CDR3 is 12 residues long. Germline CDR1 is SQVTM and CDR2 is ANQGSEA. V was clipped by 3 bases and J by 1 base, with 7 bases between them.

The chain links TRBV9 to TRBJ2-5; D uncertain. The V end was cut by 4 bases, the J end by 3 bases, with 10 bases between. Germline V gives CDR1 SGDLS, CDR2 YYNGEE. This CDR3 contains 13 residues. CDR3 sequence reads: CASSPDIKETQYF. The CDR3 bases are TGTGCCAGCAGCCCAGACATAAAAGAGACCCAGTACTTC.